This passage covers 5 T cell receptor beta chains from one sample sequenced in a study of T cell changes during pregnancy in multiple sclerosis. Assay used: immunoSEQ multiplex PCR; TCRdb lists only in-frame clones, some missing. The sample yields about 100,000 clones, around nine tenths seen once. Sequenced material: peripheral blood, taken in the second trimester of pregnancy. The receptors derive from a female donor with multiple sclerosis, enrolled in a pregnancy study.

The rearrangement uses TRBV6-4 and TRBJ2-2, with TRBD2 matching 8 bases. J lost 1 base, V lost 6 bases, and 10 bases had no gene match. The CDR3 contains 17 residues. Germline CDR1 reads MRHNA; CDR2 reads SNTAGT. Here the CDR3 reads CASRLSGSGGNTGELFF. CDR3 sequence (DNA): TGTGCCAGCAGACTCAGCGGGAGCGGGGGGAACACCGGGGAGCTGTTTTTT.

V gene TRBV5-1 combines with J gene TRBJ2-7, with D perhaps matching TRBD2 (6 bases). The ends were cut back, 0 bases at V and 3 bases at J, with 10 bases in the middle. The length of the CDR3 is 14 residues. Per the germline V gene, CDR1 is SGHRS and CDR2 is YFSETQ. The CDR3 DNA reads as TGCGCCAGCAGCTTGGGGAGCGGGTTCTACGAGCAGTACTTC. Translation: CASSLGSGFYEQYF.

The chain recombines TRBV30 with TRBJ1-1; D is perhaps TRBD1 (5 bases). Germline V lookup: CDR1 GTSNPN, CDR2 SVGIG (reference sequence). The ends were cut back, 4 bases at V and 8 bases at J, with 8 bases in the middle. This CDR3 is built from 10 residues. DNA of the CDR3: TGTGCCTGGATTCAGGGAGAAGCTTTCTTT. The encoded protein is CAWIQGEAFF.

The rearrangement links TRBV5-1 to TRBJ1-2; possible D gene TRBD1, 5 bases. This CDR3 spans 16 amino acids. V dropped 5 bases and J dropped 8 bases, with 25 bases sitting between them. Looked up from germline, CDR1 is SGHRS and CDR2 is YFSETQ. CDR3 protein: CASSLHSPLQVGGYTF. The CDR3, as DNA: TGCGCCAGCAGTCTTCACTCCCCCTTACAGGTTGGAGGCTACACCTTC.

The rearrangement uses TRBV30 and TRBJ2-5, with a weak D call TRBD2 (5 bases). Germline V gene sequence: CDR1 GTSNPN, CDR2 SVGIG (reference sequence). Trimming stripped 3 bases from V and 3 bases from J, with 8 bases between. This CDR3 region has 12 residues. CDR3 nucleotides: TGTGCCTGGAGAGAGGGAAAAGAGACCCAGTACTTC. Its protein is CAWREGKETQYF.